These 8 T cell receptor beta chains originate from one sample sequenced in a study of CD8 T cells in ankylosing spondylitis. TCRdb reprocessed the 5' RACE reads via MiXCR and lists one record per CDR3 protein. The sample shows a few hundred thousand distinct CDR3 sequences, more than 20% of them seen only once. Sample: blood, either unsorted or a sorted T cell fraction (not recorded which). These receptors came from a male donor with ankylosing spondylitis or in good health (not recorded which).

This clonotype turned up a few times. The chain employs TRBV12-3 or TRBV12-4 and TRBJ2-3, with 8 bases fitting TRBD1. The J segment lost 3 bases and the V segment lost 4 bases, leaving 6 bases of the junction unmatched. This CDR3 has 15 amino acids. This chain's CDR3 is CASSWAGGRTDTQYF. For the CDR3, the DNA is TGTGCCAGCAGTTGGGCAGGGGGCAGGACAGATACGCAGTATTTT.

This clonotype has a handful of counts. This chain uses TRBV4-1 with TRBJ2-3, with a tentative D call TRBD2 (5 bases). V lost 1 base to trimming and J lost 7 bases, with 9 bases between them. The germline V gene encodes CDR1 MGHRA and CDR2 YSYEKL. The CDR3 runs 13 residues. CDR3 loop: CASSQGTGYTQYF. CDR3 coding DNA: TGCGCCAGCAGCCAAGGTACGGGGTATACGCAGTATTTT.

The sample holds many counts of this clonotype. DNA for the CDR3: TGTGCCAGCAGCTCCCCTACGACAGGGCGGCCGTACTTC. This gives the protein CASSSPTTGRPYF. The chain uses TRBV11-2 and TRBJ2-7; the match to TRBD1 covers 7 bases. Germline CDR1 reads SGHAT; CDR2 reads FQNNGV. This CDR3 region has 13 residues. V lost 4 bases, J lost 12 bases, and 12 bases stayed unmatched.

The chain joins TRBV14 to TRBJ2-1, with 9 nucleotides matching TRBD2. The CDR3 has 13 amino acids. Germline V gene lookup returns CDR1 SGHDN and CDR2 FVKESK. Germline trimming cut 7 bases from V and 10 bases from J; bases unmatched to any gene: 8. Here the CDR3 reads CASKLLAGNEQFF. CDR3 in DNA: TGTGCCAGCAAGTTGCTAGCGGGGAACGAGCAGTTCTTC. Drawing the rest from reference TRBV14 and TRBJ2-1, the complete variable domain is EAGVTQFPSHSVIEKGQTVTLRCDPISGHDNLYWYRRVMGKEIKFLLHFVKESKQDESGMPNNRFLAERTGGTYSTLKVQPAELEDSGVYFCASKLLAGNEQFFGPGTRLTVL.

This clonotype was seen a handful of times. The chain recombines TRBV10-2 with TRBJ2-5, with 7 bases fitting TRBD2. Germline V gene lookup returns CDR1 WSHSY and CDR2 SAAADI. The CDR3 length is 14 residues. Trimming at V came to 7 bases and at J to 2 bases, leaving 7 bases not matched to a gene. Here the CDR3 DNA reads TGCGCCAGCACGGTGCGGGGGAAGCAAGAGACCCAGTACTTC. Translation gives CASTVRGKQETQYF.

This clonotype showed up just a few times. This sequence joins TRBV20-1 and TRBJ2-2; D possibly corresponds to TRBD1 (5 bases). Germline V gene data show CDR1 as DFQATT and CDR2 as SNEGSKA (reference sequence). V lost 0 bases and J lost 4, with 12 bases in between. The CDR3 is 15 residues long. This chain's CDR3 is CSARDAVDSTGELFF. In DNA form, the CDR3 reads TGCAGTGCTAGAGATGCGGTAGACAGCACCGGGGAGCTGTTTTTT.

The chain is built from TRBV9 and TRBJ1-3; TRBD1 might be the D (5 bases). Germline V gene lookup returns CDR1 SGDLS and CDR2 YYNGEE. The V gene lost 2 bases and the J gene lost 4 bases, with 22 bases spanning the gap. The CDR3 is 18 amino acids. For the CDR3, the DNA is TGTGCCAGCAGCGTCCTACCCCGGGGCGCTGGGTACGGAAACACCATATATTTT. It is translated as CASSVLPRGAGYGNTIYF.

This sequence joins TRBV15 and TRBJ2-7, with unresolved D. The CDR3 covers 16 residues. Germline V gene data show CDR1 as LNHNV and CDR2 as YYDKDF (reference sequence). Trimming cost V 0 bases and J 4 bases, with 16 bases left between them. This CDR3 is CATSRESGLRGYEQYF. DNA for the CDR3: TGTGCCACCAGCAGAGAATCCGGTCTAAGAGGATACGAGCAGTACTTC.